This is a list of T cell receptor beta chains from one sample in a study of human T cells and chemical hapten exposure. TCRdb fed the RACE reads into MiXCR, producing one record per CDR3 protein. The profile covers tens of thousands of distinct CDR3 sequences, with 10% appearing a single time and roughly 2.5% taken by the ten largest. The sample here was whole blood, taken in connection with sensitization to the hapten diphenylcyclopropenone (DPC). These receptors all stem from a woman under 40 with alopecia areata. Some clones in this sample may be carry-over from other donors' samples. CDR3s include the opening cysteine and the closing phenylalanine or tryptophan. Fields, in order: J gene, V gene, CDR3 protein.

J: TRBJ1-2; V: TRBV7-8; CDR3: CASSLVFQGPGTHGYTF
J: TRBJ2-5; V: TRBV12-3/TRBV12-4; CDR3: CASSLVGVGETQYF
J: TRBJ2-7; V: TRBV29-1; CDR3: CSAQGWMYEQYF
J: TRBJ2-3; V: TRBV28; CDR3: CASRTGSTGTQYF
J: TRBJ2-2; V: TRBV15; CDR3: CATSRDTGGSGELFF
J: TRBJ2-6; V: TRBV7-7; CDR3: CASSLGGHSGANVLTF
J: TRBJ2-1; V: TRBV29-1; CDR3: CSVVRGSFNEQFF
J: TRBJ2-7; V: TRBV30; CDR3: CAWSPGSGPYYEQYF
J: TRBJ2-1; V: TRBV6-5; CDR3: CASRSGTRDVNEQFF
J: TRBJ1-1; V: TRBV12-3/TRBV12-4; CDR3: CASSSKGLTEAFF
J: TRBJ2-1; V: TRBV5-4; CDR3: CASSFYVGHNEQFF
J: TRBJ2-1; V: TRBV3-1; CDR3: CASSQEVGTGGNEQFF
J: TRBJ1-2; V: TRBV7-9; CDR3: CASSLEGTGGADYGYTF
J: TRBJ2-3; V: TRBV6-5; CDR3: CASSSYGAGGPIPDTQYF
J: TRBJ1-4; V: TRBV19; CDR3: CASSIRLGEKLFF
J: TRBJ1-6; V: TRBV9; CDR3: CASSVNGVLGSPLHF
J: TRBJ2-3; V: TRBV7-6; CDR3: CASSLGSGGSTDTQYF
J: TRBJ1-2; V: TRBV28; CDR3: CASRRQGFGYTF
J: TRBJ2-7; V: TRBV7-3; CDR3: CASSTVGGSLEQYF
J: TRBJ2-3; V: TRBV7-2; CDR3: CASSLDRSGTDTQYF
J: TRBJ2-7; V: TRBV18; CDR3: CASSGDSYEQYF
J: TRBJ1-5; V: TRBV28; CDR3: CASSLGPVGVAQHF
J: TRBJ2-1; V: TRBV7-2; CDR3: CASSFRLAGGYNEQFF
J: TRBJ2-7; V: TRBV11-2; CDR3: CASSRYRDRGYEQYF
J: TRBJ2-4; V: TRBV5-1; CDR3: CASSLDRGLSKNIQYF
J: TRBJ1-5; V: TRBV5-6; CDR3: CASSSGRGFVPQHF
J: TRBJ1-1; V: TRBV30; CDR3: CAWSVHRQGSTEAFF
J: TRBJ2-5; V: TRBV28; CDR3: CASSLYSQGVQQETQYF
J: TRBJ1-5; V: TRBV29-1; CDR3: CSVATGHTQPQHF
J: TRBJ2-1; V: TRBV20-1; CDR3: CSVGGRSSYNEQFF
J: TRBJ2-1; V: TRBV29-1; CDR3: CSVEVSYNEQFF
J: TRBJ2-3; V: TRBV25-1; CDR3: CASSAPSDTQYF
J: TRBJ1-1; V: TRBV6-1; CDR3: CASSEGPENTEAFF
J: TRBJ2-3; V: TRBV29-1; CDR3: CSATPSGGTDTQYF
J: TRBJ1-3; V: TRBV6-6; CDR3: CASSYGGQLGGNTIYF
J: TRBJ2-6; V: TRBV6-2/TRBV6-3; CDR3: CASSLRGSGANVLTF
J: TRBJ2-1; V: TRBV20-1; CDR3: CSAPQGWNNEQFF
J: TRBJ2-5; V: TRBV12-3/TRBV12-4; CDR3: CASSFVAVQETQYF
J: TRBJ1-5; V: TRBV20-1; CDR3: CSARASSLGFQPQHF
J: TRBJ2-7; V: TRBV28; CDR3: CASSPTRTLFSYEQYF
J: TRBJ2-3; V: TRBV3-1; CDR3: CASSQDSRSTDTQYF
J: TRBJ2-1; V: TRBV20-1; CDR3: CSAKVLAANNEQFF
J: TRBJ1-4; V: TRBV20-1; CDR3: CSARDYREGQEKLFF
J: TRBJ2-6; V: TRBV6-6; CDR3: CASSYRVGRGANVLTF
J: TRBJ1-6; V: TRBV7-3; CDR3: CASSNGGNSPLHF
J: TRBJ2-2; V: TRBV7-6; CDR3: CASSLGSSGAGELFF
J: TRBJ2-5; V: TRBV29-1; CDR3: CSVAQQGGETQYF
J: TRBJ2-7; V: TRBV29-1; CDR3: CSVGIRGYEQYF
J: TRBJ2-3; V: TRBV20-1; CDR3: CSARAPLGGRTPDTQYF
J: TRBJ1-1; V: TRBV20-1; CDR3: CSAPPPPGRFMNTEAFF
J: TRBJ2-1; V: TRBV6-2/TRBV6-3; CDR3: CASSLRLAGNEQFF
J: TRBJ2-6; V: TRBV9; CDR3: CASSVVDSGANVLTF
J: TRBJ2-6; V: TRBV15; CDR3: CATSRESSGANVLTF
J: TRBJ1-1; V: TRBV20-1; CDR3: CSARDSGKGNTEAFF
J: TRBJ1-5; V: TRBV6-5; CDR3: CASSYSAYSNQPQHF